This T cell receptor beta chain was sequenced in a study of shared clonotypes between healthy human individuals. Notes on the study in general: In general, naive subsets displayed greater estimated richness than memory subsets did. About 5% of naive CD4 clonotypes were shared across a handful of donors.

The run depth of the assay was deep. Measured with immunoSEQ multiplex PCR; TCRdb has only the in-frame clones, and not every one. The sample contains 900,000 to 1,200,000 clones, 70% to 80% of which appear only once. Details on this clone: The antigen is unknown.

Researchers partitioned CD4+ cells into CD45RA+ naive and CD45RA-negative memory subsets. Per the germline V gene, CDR1 is SGHVS and CDR2 is FNYEAQ. V was pared by 3 bases and J by 5 bases, with 11 bases of the junction left unmatched. CDR3 length equals 16 residues. Sequences were obtained from memory CD4+ T cells from PBMCs. The subset: CD45RA-negative fraction. The chain links TRBV7-6 to TRBJ2-5; 8 nucleotides match TRBD2. This TCR came from a man aged 18 to 29 in good health. Some clones in this sample may be carry-over from other donors' samples. This chain's CDR3 is CASSFNPGLGGETQYF. The CDR3, as DNA: TGTGCCAGCAGCTTCAACCCGGGACTAGGGGGGGAGACCCAGTACTTC.